In its sample, the clone carrying this T cell receptor beta chain was seen once. This sample is drawn from a study of blood T cell repertoires in COVID-19. On the study more broadly: The United States, Italy and Spain were the sources of the acute and convalescent COVID-19 samples.

The germline CDR1 and CDR2 sequences are MDHEN and SYDVKM. V lost 4 bases, J lost 8 bases, and 8 bases stayed unmatched. The CDR3 has 14 amino acids. Per the original data handling: Nucleated cell number was recorded as an estimate derived from reference gene primer amplification. Method: immunoSEQ multiplex PCR; TCRdb's copy keeps in-frame clones and lacks some. V, J and clone size derive from that table, while D and trimming were established from the DNA sequence. The table shows under 300,000 clones, with about 85% occurring only once. This sequence was found in a man aged 25 to 40 who had recovered from COVID-19. The specimen was peripheral blood. The rearrangement joins TRBV28 to TRBJ2-1, with 7 bases fitting TRBD2. This CDR3 reads CASSWVGLVDEQFF. In DNA form, the CDR3 reads TGTGCCAGCAGTTGGGTCGGACTAGTCGATGAGCAGTTCTTC.